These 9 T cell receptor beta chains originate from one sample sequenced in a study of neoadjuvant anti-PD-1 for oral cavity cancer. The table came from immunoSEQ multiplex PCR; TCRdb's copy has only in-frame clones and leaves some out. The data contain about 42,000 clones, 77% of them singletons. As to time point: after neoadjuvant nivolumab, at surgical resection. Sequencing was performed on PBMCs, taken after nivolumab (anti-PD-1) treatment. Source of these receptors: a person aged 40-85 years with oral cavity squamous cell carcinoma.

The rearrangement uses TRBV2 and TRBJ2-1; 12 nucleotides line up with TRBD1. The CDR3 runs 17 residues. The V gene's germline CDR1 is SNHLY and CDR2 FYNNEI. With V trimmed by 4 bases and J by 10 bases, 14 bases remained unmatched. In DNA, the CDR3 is TGTGCCAGCAGTGGGTGGGACAGGGGGCGCGGGATCGAGGAGCAGTTCTTC. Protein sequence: CASSGWDRGRGIEEQFF.

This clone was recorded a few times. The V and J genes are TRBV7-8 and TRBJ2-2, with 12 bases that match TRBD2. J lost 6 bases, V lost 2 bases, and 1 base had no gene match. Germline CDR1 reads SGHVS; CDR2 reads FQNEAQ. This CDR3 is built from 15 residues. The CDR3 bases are TGTGCCAGCAGCTTACCTAGCGGGGGGGCCGGGGAGCTGTTTTTT. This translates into CASSLPSGGAGELFF.

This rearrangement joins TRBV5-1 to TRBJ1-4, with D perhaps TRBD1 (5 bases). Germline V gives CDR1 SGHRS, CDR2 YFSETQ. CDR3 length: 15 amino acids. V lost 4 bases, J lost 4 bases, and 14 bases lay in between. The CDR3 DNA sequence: TGCGCCAGCAGCGCAGGACACGGGTTTAATGAAAAACTGTTTTTT. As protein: CASSAGHGFNEKLFF.

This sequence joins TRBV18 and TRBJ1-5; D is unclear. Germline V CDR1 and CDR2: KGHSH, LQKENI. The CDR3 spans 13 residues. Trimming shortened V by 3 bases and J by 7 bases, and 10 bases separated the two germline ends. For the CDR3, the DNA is TGTGCCAGCTCACCGAACTCTCTACAGCCCCAGCATTTT. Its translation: CASSPNSLQPQHF.

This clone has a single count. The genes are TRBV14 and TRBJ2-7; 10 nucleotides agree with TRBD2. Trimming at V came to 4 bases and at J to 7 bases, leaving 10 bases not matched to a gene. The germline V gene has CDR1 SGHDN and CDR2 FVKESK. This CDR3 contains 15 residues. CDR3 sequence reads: CASSPASGGASEQYF. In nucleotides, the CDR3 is TGTGCCAGCAGCCCGGCCAGCGGGGGGGCGAGTGAGCAGTACTTC.

The CDR3 protein is CASLPAGMETGELFF. CDR3 nucleotides: TGTGCCAGCCTCCCTGCAGGGATGGAAACCGGGGAGCTGTTTTTT. This chain uses TRBV6-1 with TRBJ2-2; a possible D gene is TRBD1 (5 bases). Per germline, CDR1 MNHNS and CDR2 SASEGT. The CDR3 is 15 amino acids. The V end was cut by 8 bases, the J end by 5 bases, with 18 bases between.

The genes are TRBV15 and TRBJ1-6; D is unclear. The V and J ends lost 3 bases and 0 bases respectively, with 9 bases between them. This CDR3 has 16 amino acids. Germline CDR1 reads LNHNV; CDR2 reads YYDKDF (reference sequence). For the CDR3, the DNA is TGTGCCACCAGCAGGATGGGGAGCTCCTATAATTCACCCCTCCACTTT. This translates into CATSRMGSSYNSPLHF.

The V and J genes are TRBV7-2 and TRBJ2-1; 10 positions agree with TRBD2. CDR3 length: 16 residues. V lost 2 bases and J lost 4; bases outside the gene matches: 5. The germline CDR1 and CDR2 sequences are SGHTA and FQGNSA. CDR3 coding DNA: TGTGCCAGCAGCTTATCGGCTAGCGGGGGATACAATGAGCAGTTCTTC. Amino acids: CASSLSASGGYNEQFF.

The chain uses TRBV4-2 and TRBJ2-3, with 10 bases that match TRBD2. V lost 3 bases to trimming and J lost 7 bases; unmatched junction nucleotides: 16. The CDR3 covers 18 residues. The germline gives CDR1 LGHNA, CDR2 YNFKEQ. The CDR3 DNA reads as TGTGCCAGCAGCCACTCCGGGGGAGGGGCTAGCGGGAGAAATACGCAGTATTTT. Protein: CASSHSGGGASGRNTQYF.